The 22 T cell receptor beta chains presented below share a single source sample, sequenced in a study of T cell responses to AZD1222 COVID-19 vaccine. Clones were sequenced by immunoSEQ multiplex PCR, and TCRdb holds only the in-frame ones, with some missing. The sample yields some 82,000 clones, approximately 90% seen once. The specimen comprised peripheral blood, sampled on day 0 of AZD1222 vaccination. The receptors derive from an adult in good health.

The CDR3 sequence is CASSEQGAGTEAFF. The CDR3, as DNA: TGTGCCAGCAGTGAACAGGGAGCTGGGACTGAAGCTTTCTTT. The chain uses TRBV6-1 and TRBJ1-1; D is possibly TRBD1 (5 bases). V shed 2 bases and J shed 5 bases, with 12 bases lying between them. Per germline, CDR1 MNHNS and CDR2 SASEGT. The CDR3 is made up of 14 amino acids.

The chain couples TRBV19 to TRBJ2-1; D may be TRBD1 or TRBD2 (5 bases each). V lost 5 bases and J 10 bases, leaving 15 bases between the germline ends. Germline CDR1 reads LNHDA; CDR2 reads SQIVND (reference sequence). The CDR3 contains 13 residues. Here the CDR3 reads CASSPDRDPEQFF. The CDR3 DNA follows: TGTGCCAGTAGTCCTGACCGGGACCCCGAGCAGTTCTTC. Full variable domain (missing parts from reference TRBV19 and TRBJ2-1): DGGITQSPKYLFRKEGQNVTLSCEQNLNHDAMYWYRQDPGQGLRLIYYSQIVNDFQKGDIAEGYSVSREKKESFPLTVTSAQKNPTAFYLCASSPDRDPEQFFGPGTRLTVL.

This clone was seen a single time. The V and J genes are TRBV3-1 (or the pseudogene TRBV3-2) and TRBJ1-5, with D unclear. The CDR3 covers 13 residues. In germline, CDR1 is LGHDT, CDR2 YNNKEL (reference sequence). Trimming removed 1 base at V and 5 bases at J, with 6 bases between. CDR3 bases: TGTGCCAGCAGCCAAGGAGGAGATCAGCCCCAGCATTTT. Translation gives CASSQGGDQPQHF.

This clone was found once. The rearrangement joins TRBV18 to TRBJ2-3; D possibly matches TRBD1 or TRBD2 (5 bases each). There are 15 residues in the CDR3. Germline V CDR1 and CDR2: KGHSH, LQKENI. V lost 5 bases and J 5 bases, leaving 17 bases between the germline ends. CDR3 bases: TGTGCCAGCTCAGATCAAAGGGGAGCTAAAGATACGCAGTATTTT. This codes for CASSDQRGAKDTQYF.

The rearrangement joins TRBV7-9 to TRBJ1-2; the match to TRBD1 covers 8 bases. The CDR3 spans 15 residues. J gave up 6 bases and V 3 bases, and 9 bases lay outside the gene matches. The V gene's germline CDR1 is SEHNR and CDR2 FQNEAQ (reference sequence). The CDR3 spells CASSLDRDKRDGYTF. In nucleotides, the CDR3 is TGTGCCAGCAGCTTGGACAGGGATAAGCGAGATGGCTACACCTTC.

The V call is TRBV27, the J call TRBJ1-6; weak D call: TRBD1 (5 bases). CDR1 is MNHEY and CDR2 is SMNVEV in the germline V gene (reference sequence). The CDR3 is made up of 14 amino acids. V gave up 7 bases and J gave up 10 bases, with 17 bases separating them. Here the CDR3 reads CASTPQRGGSPLHF. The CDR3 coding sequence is TGTGCCAGCACCCCCCAACGGGGGGGATCACCCCTCCACTTT.

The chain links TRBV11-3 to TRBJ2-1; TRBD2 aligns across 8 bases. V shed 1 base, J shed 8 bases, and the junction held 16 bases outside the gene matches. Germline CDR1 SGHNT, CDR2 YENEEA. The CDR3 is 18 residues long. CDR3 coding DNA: TGTGCCAGCAGCTTAGGCTTATTAACGGGGGGGGCTTTCGATGAGCAGTTCTTC. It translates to CASSLGLLTGGAFDEQFF.

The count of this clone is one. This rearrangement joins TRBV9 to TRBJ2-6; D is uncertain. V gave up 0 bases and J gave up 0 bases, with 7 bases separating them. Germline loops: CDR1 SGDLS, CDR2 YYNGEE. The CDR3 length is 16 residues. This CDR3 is CASSVVTYSGANVLTF. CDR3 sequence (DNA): TGTGCCAGCAGCGTAGTGACTTACTCTGGGGCCAACGTCCTGACTTTC.

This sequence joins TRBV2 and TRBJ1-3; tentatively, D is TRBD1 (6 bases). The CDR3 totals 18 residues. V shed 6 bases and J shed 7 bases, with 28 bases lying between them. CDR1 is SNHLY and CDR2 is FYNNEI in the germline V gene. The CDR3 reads CASRGALAGDTGRNTIYF. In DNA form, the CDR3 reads TGTGCCAGCAGGGGGGCCTTGGCTGGGGACACGGGGAGGAACACCATATATTTT.

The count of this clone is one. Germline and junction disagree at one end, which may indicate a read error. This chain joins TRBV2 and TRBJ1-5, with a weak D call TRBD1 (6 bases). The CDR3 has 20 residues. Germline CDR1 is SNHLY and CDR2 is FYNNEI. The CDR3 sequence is CASSEVGGTKSPRANQLQHF. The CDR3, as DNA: TGTGCCAGCAGTGAAGTGGGAGGGACAAAATCTCCAAGGGCCAATCAGCTCCAGCATTTT.

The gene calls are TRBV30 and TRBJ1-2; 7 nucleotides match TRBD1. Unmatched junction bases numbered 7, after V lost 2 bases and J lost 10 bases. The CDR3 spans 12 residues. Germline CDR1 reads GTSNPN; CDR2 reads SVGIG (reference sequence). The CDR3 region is CAWSSLGQPYTF. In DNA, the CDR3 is TGTGCCTGGAGTTCATTGGGACAGCCCTACACCTTC.

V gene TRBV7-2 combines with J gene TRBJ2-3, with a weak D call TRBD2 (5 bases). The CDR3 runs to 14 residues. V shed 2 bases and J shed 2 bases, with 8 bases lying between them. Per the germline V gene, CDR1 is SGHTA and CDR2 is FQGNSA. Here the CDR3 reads CASSLPGLTDTQYF. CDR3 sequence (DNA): TGTGCCAGCAGCTTACCCGGACTCACAGATACGCAGTATTTT.

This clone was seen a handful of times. The DNA of the CDR3 is TGTGCCAGCAGGCGTGTCCCGGGCAATCAGCCCCAGCATTTT. Translation: CASRRVPGNQPQHF. This sequence joins TRBV28 and TRBJ1-5; unclear D gene. V lost 6 bases to trimming and J lost 2 bases, with 11 bases between them. The CDR3 is 14 residues long. CDR1 and CDR2 (germline): MDHEN, SYDVKM.

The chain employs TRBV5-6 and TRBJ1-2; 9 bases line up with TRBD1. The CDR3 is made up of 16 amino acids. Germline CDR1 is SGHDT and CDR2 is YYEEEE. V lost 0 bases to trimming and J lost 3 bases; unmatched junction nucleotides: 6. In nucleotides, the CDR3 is TGTGCCAGCAGCTTGGCGCGGGACAGGGAATACTATGGCTACACCTTC. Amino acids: CASSLARDREYYGYTF.

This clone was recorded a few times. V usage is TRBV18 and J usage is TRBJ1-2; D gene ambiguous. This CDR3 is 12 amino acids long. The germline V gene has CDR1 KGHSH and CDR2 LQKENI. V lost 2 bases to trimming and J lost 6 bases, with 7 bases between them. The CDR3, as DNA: TGTGCCAGCTCACCAGGGCTCCATGGCTACACCTTC. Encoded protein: CASSPGLHGYTF. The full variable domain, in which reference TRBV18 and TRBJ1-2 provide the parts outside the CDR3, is NAGVMQNPRHLVRRRGQEARLRCSPMKGHSHVYWYRQLPEEGLKFMVYLQKENIIDESGMPKERFSAEFPKEGPSILRIQQVVRGDSAAYFCASSPGLHGYTFGSGTRLTVV.

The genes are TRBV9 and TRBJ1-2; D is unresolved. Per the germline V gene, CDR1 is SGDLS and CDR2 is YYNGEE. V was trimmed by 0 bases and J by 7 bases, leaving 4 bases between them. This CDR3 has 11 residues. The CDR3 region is CASSVGVGYTF. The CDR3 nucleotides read TGTGCCAGCAGCGTAGGGGTTGGCTACACCTTC. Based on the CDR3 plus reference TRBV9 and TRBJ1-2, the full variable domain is DSGVTQTPKHLITATGQRVTLRCSPRSGDLSVYWYQQSLDQGLQFLIQYYNGEERAKGNILERFSAQQFPDLHSELNLSSLELGDSALYFCASSVGVGYTFGSGTRLTVV.

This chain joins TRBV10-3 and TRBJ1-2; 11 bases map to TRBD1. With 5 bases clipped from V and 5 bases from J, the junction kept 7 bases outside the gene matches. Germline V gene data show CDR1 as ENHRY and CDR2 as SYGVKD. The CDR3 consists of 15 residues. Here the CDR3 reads CAISSHGQGAYGYTF. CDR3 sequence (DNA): TGTGCCATCAGTTCCCACGGACAGGGGGCATATGGCTACACCTTC.

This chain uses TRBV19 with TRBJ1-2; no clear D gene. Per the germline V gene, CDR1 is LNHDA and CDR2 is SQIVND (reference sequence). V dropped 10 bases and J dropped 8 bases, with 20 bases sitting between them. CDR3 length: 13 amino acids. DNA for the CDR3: TGTGCCACCAGGAACGCCCAAATGTGGGGCTACACCTTC. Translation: CATRNAQMWGYTF. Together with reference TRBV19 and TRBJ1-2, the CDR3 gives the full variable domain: DGGITQSPKYLFRKEGQNVTLSCEQNLNHDAMYWYRQDPGQGLRLIYYSQIVNDFQKGDIAEGYSVSREKKESFPLTVTSAQKNPTAFYLCATRNAQMWGYTFGSGTRLTVV.

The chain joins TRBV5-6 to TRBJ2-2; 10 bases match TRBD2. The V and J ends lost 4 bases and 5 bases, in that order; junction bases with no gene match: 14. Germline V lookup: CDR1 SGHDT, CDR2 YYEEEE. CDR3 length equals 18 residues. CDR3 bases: TGTGCCAGCAGCCCCGGGTGGCTAGCGGGGGTGATTACCGGGGAGCTGTTTTTT. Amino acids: CASSPGWLAGVITGELFF.

CDR3 amino acids: CSVEGTRDPTNYGYTF. The CDR3 nucleotides read TGCAGCGTTGAAGGGACCCGGGATCCGACTAACTATGGCTACACCTTC. V is TRBV29-1 and J is TRBJ1-2; D unclear. The CDR3 covers 16 residues. In germline, CDR1 is SQVTM, CDR2 ANQGSEA. V was trimmed by 1 base and J by 0 bases, leaving 15 bases between them. The variable domain in full, with the rest retrieved from reference TRBV29-1 and TRBJ1-2, is SAVISQKPSRDICQRGTSLTIQCQVDSQVTMMFWYRQQPGQSLTLIATANQGSEATYESGFVIDKFPISRPNLTFSTLTVSNMSPEDSSIYLCSVEGTRDPTNYGYTFGSGTRLTVV.

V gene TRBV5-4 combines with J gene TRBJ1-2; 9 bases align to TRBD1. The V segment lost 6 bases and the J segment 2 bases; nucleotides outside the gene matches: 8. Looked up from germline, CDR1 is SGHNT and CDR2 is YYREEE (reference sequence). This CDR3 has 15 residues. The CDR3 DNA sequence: TGTGCCAGCAACAGACAGGGGGTGTGGAACTATGGCTACACCTTC. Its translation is CASNRQGVWNYGYTF. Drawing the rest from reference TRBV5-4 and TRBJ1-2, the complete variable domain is ETGVTQSPTHLIKTRGQQVTLRCSSQSGHNTVSWYQQALGQGPQFIFQYYREEENGRGNFPPRFSGLQFPNYSSELNVNALELDDSALYLCASNRQGVWNYGYTFGSGTRLTVV.

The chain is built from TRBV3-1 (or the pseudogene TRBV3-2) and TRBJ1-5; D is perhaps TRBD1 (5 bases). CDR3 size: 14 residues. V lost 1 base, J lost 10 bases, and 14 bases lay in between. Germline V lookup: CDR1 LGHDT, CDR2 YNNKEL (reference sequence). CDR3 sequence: CASSQGRGRKPQHF. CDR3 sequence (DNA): TGTGCCAGCAGCCAAGGTAGGGGCAGGAAACCCCAGCATTTT.